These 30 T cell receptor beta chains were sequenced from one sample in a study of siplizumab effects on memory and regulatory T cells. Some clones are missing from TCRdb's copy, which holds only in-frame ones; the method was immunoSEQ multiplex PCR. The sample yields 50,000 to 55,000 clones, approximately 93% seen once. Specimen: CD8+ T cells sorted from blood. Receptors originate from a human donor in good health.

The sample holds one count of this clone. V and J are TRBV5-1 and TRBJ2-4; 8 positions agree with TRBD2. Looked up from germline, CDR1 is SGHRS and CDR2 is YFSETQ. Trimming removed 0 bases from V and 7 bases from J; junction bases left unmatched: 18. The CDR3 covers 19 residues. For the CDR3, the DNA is TGCGCCAGCAGCTTGGTTCCAGCGGGAGATTGGTGGGGCGGGAACATTCAGTACTTC. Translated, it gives CASSLVPAGDWWGGNIQYF. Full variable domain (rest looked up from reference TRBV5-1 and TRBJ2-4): KAGVTQTPRYLIKTRGQQVTLSCSPISGHRSVSWYQQTPGQGLQFLFEYFSETQRNKGNFPGRFSGRQFSNSRSEMNVSTLELGDSALYLCASSLVPAGDWWGGNIQYFGAGTRLSVL.

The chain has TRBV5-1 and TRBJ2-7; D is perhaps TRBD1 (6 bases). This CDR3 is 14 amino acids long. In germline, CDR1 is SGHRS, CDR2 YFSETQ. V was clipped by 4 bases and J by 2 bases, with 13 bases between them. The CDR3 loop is CASSETGGAYEQYF. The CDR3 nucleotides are TGCGCCAGCAGCGAGACTGGGGGCGCCTACGAGCAGTACTTC.

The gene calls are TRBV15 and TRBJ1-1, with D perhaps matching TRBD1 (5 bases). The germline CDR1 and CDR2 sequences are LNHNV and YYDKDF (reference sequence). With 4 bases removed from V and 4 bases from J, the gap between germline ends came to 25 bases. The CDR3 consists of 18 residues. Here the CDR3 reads CATSILGLLKTASTEAFF. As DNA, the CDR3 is TGTGCCACCAGCATATTGGGGCTTCTAAAAACAGCGTCCACTGAAGCTTTCTTT.

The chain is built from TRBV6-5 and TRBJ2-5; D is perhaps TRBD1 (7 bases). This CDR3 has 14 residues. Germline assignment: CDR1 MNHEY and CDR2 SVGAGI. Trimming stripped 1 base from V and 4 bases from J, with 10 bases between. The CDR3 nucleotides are TGTGCCAGCAGTTACTGGCAGGGGGGAGAGACCCAGTACTTC. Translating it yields CASSYWQGGETQYF.

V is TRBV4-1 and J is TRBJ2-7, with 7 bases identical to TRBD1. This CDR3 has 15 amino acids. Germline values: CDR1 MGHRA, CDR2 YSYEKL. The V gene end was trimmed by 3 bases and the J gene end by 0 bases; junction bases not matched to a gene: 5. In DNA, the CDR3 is TGCGCCAGCAGCCACCGGGACAGCGGCTCCTACGAGCAGTACTTC. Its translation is CASSHRDSGSYEQYF.

The CDR3 coding sequence is TGTGCCAGCAGCGTTGGAGGGGGCAGTCCCGGGGAGCTGTTTTTT. Translated, it gives CASSVGGGSPGELFF. V usage is TRBV9 and J usage is TRBJ2-2; D possibly corresponds to TRBD1 (7 bases). V was cut by 2 bases and J by 6 bases, with 14 bases left in between. The CDR3 contains 15 residues. Germline CDR1 is SGDLS and CDR2 is YYNGEE.

This CDR3 is CASSPGAGQPQHF. The CDR3 bases are TGTGCCAGCAGTCCAGGGGCGGGTCAGCCCCAGCATTTT. This chain connects TRBV11-1 to TRBJ1-5, with D maybe TRBD1 (6 bases). The length of the CDR3 is 13 residues. Germline CDR1 SGHAT, CDR2 FQDESV (reference sequence). V was pared by 6 bases and J by 6 bases, with 12 bases between.

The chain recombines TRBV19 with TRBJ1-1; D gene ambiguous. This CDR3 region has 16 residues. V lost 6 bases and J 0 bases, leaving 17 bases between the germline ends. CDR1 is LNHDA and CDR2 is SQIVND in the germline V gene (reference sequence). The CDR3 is CASSPPTATMNTEAFF. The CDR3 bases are TGTGCCAGTAGCCCCCCCACAGCTACCATGAACACTGAAGCTTTCTTT.

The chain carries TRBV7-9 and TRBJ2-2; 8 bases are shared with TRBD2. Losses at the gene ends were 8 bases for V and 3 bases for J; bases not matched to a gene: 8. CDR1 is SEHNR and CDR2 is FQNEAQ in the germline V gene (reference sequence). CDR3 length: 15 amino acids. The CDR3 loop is CASRVAGTYTGELFF. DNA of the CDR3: TGTGCCAGCCGGGTAGCGGGAACGTACACCGGGGAGCTGTTTTTT.

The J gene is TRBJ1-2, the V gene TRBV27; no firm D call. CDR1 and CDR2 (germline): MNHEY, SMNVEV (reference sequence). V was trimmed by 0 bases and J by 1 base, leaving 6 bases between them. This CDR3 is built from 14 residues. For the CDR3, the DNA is TGTGCCAGCAGTTTATCACCCCTTAACTATGGCTACACCTTC. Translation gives CASSLSPLNYGYTF.

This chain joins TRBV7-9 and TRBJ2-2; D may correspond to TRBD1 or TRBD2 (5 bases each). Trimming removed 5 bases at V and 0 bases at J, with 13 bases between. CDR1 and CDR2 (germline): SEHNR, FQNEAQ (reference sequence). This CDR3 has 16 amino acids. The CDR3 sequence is CASSPGTGPNTGELFF. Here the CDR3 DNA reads TGTGCCAGCAGCCCAGGGACGGGACCGAACACCGGGGAGCTGTTTTTT. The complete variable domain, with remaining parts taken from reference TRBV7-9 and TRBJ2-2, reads DTGVSQNPRHKITKRGQNVTFRCDPISEHNRLYWYRQTLGQGPEFLTYFQNEAQLEKSRLLSDRFSAERPKGSFSTLEIQRTEQGDSAMYLCASSPGTGPNTGELFFGEGSRLTVL.

In DNA, the CDR3 is TGTGCCAGCAGTTTGGGGAGACTAGCGGTCTCCACAGATACGCAGTATTTT. As protein: CASSLGRLAVSTDTQYF. This sequence joins TRBV28 and TRBJ2-3; 9 bases line up with TRBD2. V dropped 3 bases and J dropped 2; count of bases not matched to a gene: 9. The length of the CDR3 is 17 residues. Germline loops: CDR1 MDHEN, CDR2 SYDVKM.

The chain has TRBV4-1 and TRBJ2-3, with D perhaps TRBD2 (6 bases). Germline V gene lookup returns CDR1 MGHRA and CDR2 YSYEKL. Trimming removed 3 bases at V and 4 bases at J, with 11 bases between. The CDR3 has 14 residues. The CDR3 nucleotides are TGCGCCAGCAGCCAGACGGGGGTCCCAGATACGCAGTATTTT. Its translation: CASSQTGVPDTQYF.

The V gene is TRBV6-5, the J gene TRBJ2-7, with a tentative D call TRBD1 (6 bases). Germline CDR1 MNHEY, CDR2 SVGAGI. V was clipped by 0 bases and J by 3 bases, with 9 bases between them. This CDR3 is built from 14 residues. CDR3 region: CASSYSEGDYEQYF. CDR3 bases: TGTGCCAGCAGTTACTCAGAGGGGGACTACGAGCAGTACTTC.

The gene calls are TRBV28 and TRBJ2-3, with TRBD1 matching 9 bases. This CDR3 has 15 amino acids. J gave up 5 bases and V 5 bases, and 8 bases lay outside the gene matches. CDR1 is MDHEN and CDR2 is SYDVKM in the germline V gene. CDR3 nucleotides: TGTGCCAGCAGTCCGGGACAGGGCTTGATAGATACGCAGTATTTT. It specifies CASSPGQGLIDTQYF.

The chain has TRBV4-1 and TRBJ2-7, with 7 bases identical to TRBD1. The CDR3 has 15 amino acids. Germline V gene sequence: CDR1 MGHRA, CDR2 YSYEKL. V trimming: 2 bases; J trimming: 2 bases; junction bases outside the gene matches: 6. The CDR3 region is CASSQRTGVAYEQYF. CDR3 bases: TGCGCCAGCAGCCAACGGACAGGAGTGGCCTACGAGCAGTACTTC.

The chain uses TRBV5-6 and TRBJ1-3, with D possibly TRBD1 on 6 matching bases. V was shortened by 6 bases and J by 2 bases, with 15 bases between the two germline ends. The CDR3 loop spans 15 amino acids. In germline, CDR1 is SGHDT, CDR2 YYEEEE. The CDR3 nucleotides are TGTGCCAGCACCCCGTGGGGGGGCGCTGGAAACACCATATATTTT. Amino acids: CASTPWGGAGNTIYF.

CDR3 in DNA: TGTGCCAGTAGTTATGGCTCAGGGCCCTACGAGCAGTACTTC. Translated: CASSYGSGPYEQYF. J is TRBJ2-7 and V is TRBV19, with D maybe TRBD1 (5 bases). The CDR3 runs 14 residues. Trimming removed 5 bases at V and 2 bases at J, with 13 bases between. Per the germline V gene, CDR1 is LNHDA and CDR2 is SQIVND (reference sequence).

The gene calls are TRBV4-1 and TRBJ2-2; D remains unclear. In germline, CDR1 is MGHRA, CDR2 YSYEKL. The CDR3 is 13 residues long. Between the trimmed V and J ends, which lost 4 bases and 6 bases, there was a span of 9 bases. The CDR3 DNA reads TGCGCCAGCAGCCTAATAGGTTCCGGGGAGCTGTTTTTT. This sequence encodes CASSLIGSGELFF.

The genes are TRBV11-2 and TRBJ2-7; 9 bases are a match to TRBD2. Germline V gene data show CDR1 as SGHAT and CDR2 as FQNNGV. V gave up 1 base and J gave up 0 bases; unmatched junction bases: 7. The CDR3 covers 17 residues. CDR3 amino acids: CASSLVPSGTVSYEQYF. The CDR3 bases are TGTGCCAGCAGCTTAGTACCTAGCGGGACAGTCTCCTACGAGCAGTACTTC.

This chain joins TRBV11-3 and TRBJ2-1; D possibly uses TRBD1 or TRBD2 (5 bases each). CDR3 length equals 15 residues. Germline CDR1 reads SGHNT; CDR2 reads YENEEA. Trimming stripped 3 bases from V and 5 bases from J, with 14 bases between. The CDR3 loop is CASSFWGSPNNEQFF. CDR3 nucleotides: TGTGCCAGCAGCTTTTGGGGGTCCCCAAACAATGAGCAGTTCTTC.

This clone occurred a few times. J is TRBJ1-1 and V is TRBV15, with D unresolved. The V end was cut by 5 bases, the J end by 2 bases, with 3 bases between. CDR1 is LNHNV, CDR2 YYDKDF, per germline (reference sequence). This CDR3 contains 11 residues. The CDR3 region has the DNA TGTGCCACCAGCCGAAACACTGAAGCTTTCTTT. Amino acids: CATSRNTEAFF.

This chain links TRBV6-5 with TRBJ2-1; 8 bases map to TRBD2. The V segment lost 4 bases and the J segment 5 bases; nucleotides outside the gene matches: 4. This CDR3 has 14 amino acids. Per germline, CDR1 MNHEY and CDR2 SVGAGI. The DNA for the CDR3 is TGTGCCAGCAGTTTCAGCGGGAGCCACAATGAGCAGTTCTTC. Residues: CASSFSGSHNEQFF.

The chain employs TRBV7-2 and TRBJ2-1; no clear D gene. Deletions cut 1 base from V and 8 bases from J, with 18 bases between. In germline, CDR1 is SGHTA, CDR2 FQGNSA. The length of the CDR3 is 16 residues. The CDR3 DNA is TGTGCCAGCAGCTTAGTCTCCCGGAGACCGTTGGATGAGCAGTTCTTC. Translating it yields CASSLVSRRPLDEQFF.

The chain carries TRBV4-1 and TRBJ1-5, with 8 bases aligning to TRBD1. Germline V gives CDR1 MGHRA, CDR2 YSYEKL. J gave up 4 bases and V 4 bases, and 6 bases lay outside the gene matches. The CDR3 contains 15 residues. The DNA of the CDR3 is TGCGCCAGCAGCCGATCGACAGGGGAAAATCAGCCCCAGCATTTT. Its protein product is CASSRSTGENQPQHF.

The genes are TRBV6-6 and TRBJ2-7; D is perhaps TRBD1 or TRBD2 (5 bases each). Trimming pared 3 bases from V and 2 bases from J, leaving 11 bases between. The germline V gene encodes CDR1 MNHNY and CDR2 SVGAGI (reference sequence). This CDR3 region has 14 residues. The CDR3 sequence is CASSYGTEAYEQYF. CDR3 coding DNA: TGTGCCAGCAGTTATGGGACGGAAGCCTACGAGCAGTACTTC.

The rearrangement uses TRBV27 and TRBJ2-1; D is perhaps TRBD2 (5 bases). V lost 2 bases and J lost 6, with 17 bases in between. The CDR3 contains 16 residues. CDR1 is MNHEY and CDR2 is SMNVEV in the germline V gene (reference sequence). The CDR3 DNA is TGTGCCAGCAGTTTAGCCGCAATCACTAGAGGCAATGAGCAGTTCTTC. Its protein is CASSLAAITRGNEQFF.

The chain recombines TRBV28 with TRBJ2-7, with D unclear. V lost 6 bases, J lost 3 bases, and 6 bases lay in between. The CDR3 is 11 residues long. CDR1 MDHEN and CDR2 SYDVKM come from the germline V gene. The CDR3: CASRALYEQYF. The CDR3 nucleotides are TGTGCCAGCAGGGCACTCTACGAGCAGTACTTC.

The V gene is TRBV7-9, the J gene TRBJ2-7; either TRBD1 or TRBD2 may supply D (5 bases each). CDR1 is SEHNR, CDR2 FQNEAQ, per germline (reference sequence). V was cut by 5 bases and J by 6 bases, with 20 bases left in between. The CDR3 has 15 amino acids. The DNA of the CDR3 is TGTGCCAGCAGCCTAGGAGGAGTAGCGAGGGGCGAGCAGTACTTC. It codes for CASSLGGVARGEQYF.

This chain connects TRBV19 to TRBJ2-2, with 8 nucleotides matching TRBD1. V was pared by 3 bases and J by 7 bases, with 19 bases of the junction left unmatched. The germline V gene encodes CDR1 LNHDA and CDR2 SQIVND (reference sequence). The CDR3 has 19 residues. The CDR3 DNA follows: TGTGCCAGTAGTATGATGACAGGGGAGGCTAGTTTGTTTGGCGGGGAGCTGTTTTTT. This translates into CASSMMTGEASLFGGELFF.